The rows below give T cell receptor beta chains drawn from one sample of a study of shared T cell receptors in the human thymus. Some clones are missing from TCRdb's copy, which holds only in-frame ones; the method was immunoSEQ multiplex PCR. The data hold 640,000 or so clones, with approximately 87% observed a single time. These data were also filed under a second study, of human thymus T cells.

The sequencing input was thymocytes. The receptors come from a boy under three years old with a congenital heart defect. CDR3s include the opening cysteine and the closing phenylalanine or tryptophan. The D gene is left open where the match is weak. The size entry is marked missing in some rows and otherwise reads once, few, many or a size class.

.,TRBJ2-7,TRBV6-1,.,TGTGCCAGCAGTGAAGCCGTAGTGCCTCCGCCCTACGAGCAGTACTTC,CASSEAVVPPPYEQYF
TRBD1,TRBJ2-1,TRBV2,.,TGTGCCAGCAGTAAGCCTTGGACAGGGACAAATGAGCAGTTCTTC,CASSKPWTGTNEQFF
TRBD1,TRBJ2-3,TRBV29-1,.,TGCAGCGTGGCCGGGACAGGGGAGGCAGATACGCAGTATTTT,CSVAGTGEADTQYF
.,TRBJ1-4,TRBV6-5,.,TGTGCCAGCAGCCCATCGAGCCCTAATGAAAAACTGTTTTTT,CASSPSSPNEKLFF
TRBD1,TRBJ1-2,TRBV7-9,.,TGTGCCAGCAGCTTACTATTTAACCGGGACAGGGACGTCTATGGCTACACCTTC,CASSLLFNRDRDVYGYTF
TRBD1,TRBJ2-6,TRBV6-1,.,TGTGCCAGCAGTGAAAGGGACAGCGGAGTAAGGGCCAACGTCCTGACTTTC,CASSERDSGVRANVLTF
TRBD1,TRBJ1-2,TRBV19,.,TGTGCCAGCATGACAGGGGATAACTATGGCTACACCTTC,CASMTGDNYGYTF
TRBD1,TRBJ1-2,TRBV30,once,TGTGCCTGGAGTAGGGACAGACTCAACTATGGCTACACCTTC,CAWSRDRLNYGYTF
TRBD1,TRBJ1-3,TRBV7-9,.,TGTGCCAGCAGCCCCAAACTAGACAGGGCCTTTGGAAACACCATATATTTT,CASSPKLDRAFGNTIYF
TRBD2,TRBJ2-7,TRBV5-5,.,TGTGCCAGCAGCCTCCCAGCGGGAAGCACTCTTCGCGGGGCCTTATACGAGCAGTACTTC,CASSLPAGSTLRGALYEQYF
.,TRBJ1-5,TRBV28,.,TGTGCCAGCAGTGGGGAGGGTGGGGAGGAGCCCCAGCATTTT,CASSGEGGEEPQHF
TRBD1,TRBJ2-6,TRBV7-9,once,TGTGCCAGCATCGTGGGACAGGTGGGCTCTGGGGCCAACGTCCTGACTTTC,CASIVGQVGSGANVLTF
TRBD2,TRBJ2-2,TRBV7-3,.,TGTGCCAGCAGCTTCAGTGGCTTGACTAGCCGGGACACCGGGGAGCTGTTTTTT,CASSFSGLTSRDTGELFF
.,TRBJ2-1,TRBV5-6,.,TGTGCCAGCAGCTTAAAGGACAGAGGAAGCTACAATGAGCAGTTCTTC,CASSLKDRGSYNEQFF
.,TRBJ2-1,TRBV12-5,few,TGTGCTAGTGTTCCGGACAGTACCAATGAGCAGTTCTTC,CASVPDSTNEQFF
.,TRBJ2-7,TRBV5-4,.,TGTGCCAGCAGCTTGGCATCGGGGAGTGGGTACGAGCAGTACTTC,CASSLASGSGYEQYF
TRBD2,TRBJ2-3,TRBV29-1,few,TGCAGCGTCACCCCGCGGGGGTTAGTCGATACGCAGTATTTT,CSVTPRGLVDTQYF
.,TRBJ1-3,TRBV7-8,.,TGTGCCAGCAGCTTACCCCGCTTCGGGGTTGGAAACACCATATATTTT,CASSLPRFGVGNTIYF
.,TRBJ2-2,TRBV7-9,.,TGTGCCAGCAGCTTAGCTACCCGGGACTCCAACACCGGGGAGCTGTTTTTT,CASSLATRDSNTGELFF
.,TRBJ2-3,TRBV27,.,TGTGCCAGCAGTCACAATGTAGATACGCAGTATTTT,CASSHNVDTQYF
TRBD2,TRBJ2-3,TRBV5-1,.,TGCGCCAGCAGCTTGGAAAGTCGCGGGGGAGGCACAGATACGCAGTATTTT,CASSLESRGGGTDTQYF
.,TRBJ2-5,TRBV5-1,.,TGCGCCACCAGTGAGGGCCCGTCCCCACAAGAGACCCAGTACTTC,CATSEGPSPQETQYF
TRBD1,TRBJ1-2,TRBV4-1,.,TGCGCCAGCAGCCAAGGGCGACAGGGGAACTATGGCTACACCTTC,CASSQGRQGNYGYTF
.,TRBJ2-7,TRBV19,once,TGTGCCAGTAGCCCTAACGACTACGAGCAGTACTTC,CASSPNDYEQYF
TRBD2,TRBJ2-5,TRBV5-1,.,TGCGCCAGCAGCTTCGAGACTAGCGCAGAAACAGAAGAGACCCAGTACTTC,CASSFETSAETEETQYF
TRBD1,TRBJ1-4,TRBV27,once,TGTGCCAGCAGTCCGACTGGACAGGGGGCTTTAGATGAAAAACTGTTTTTT,CASSPTGQGALDEKLFF
TRBD1,TRBJ1-5,TRBV15,.,TGTGCCACCAGCAGTGCTCGGACAGGTAGCAATCAGCCCCAGCATTTT,CATSSARTGSNQPQHF
.,TRBJ2-7,TRBV19,.,TGTGCCAGTAGTCTACGGTCGACCTACGAGCAGTACTTC,CASSLRSTYEQYF
.,TRBJ1-2,TRBV29-1,once,TGCAGCGTTGCTTCAACGGGGGGCTACACCTTC,CSVASTGGYTF
TRBD1,TRBJ1-4,TRBV10-2,.,TGCGCCAGCAGTGAACAGGGACAGGGAGGCGAAAAACTGTTTTTT,CASSEQGQGGEKLFF
.,TRBJ2-7,TRBV10-3,.,TGTGCCATCAGTGAGTCTTCCAACGGGAGAGCCACCTACGAGCAGTACTTC,CAISESSNGRATYEQYF
.,TRBJ1-6,TRBV4-1,.,TGCGCCAGCAGCCCAAGACCGGAGACAGCACCGAGCTCCTATAATTCACCCCTCCACTTT,CASSPRPETAPSSYNSPLHF
.,TRBJ2-7,TRBV20-1,.,TGCAGTGCCAGTCGATACTACGAGCAGTACTTC,CSASRYYEQYF
TRBD2,TRBJ2-7,TRBV28,.,TGTGCCAGCAGTCCTAGCGGGACCCACGAGCAGTACTTC,CASSPSGTHEQYF
TRBD2,TRBJ2-2,TRBV14,.,TGTGCCAGCAGCCAGAGCGGGGCTTACACCGGGGAGCTGTTTTTT,CASSQSGAYTGELFF
.,TRBJ1-3,TRBV6-5,.,TGTGCCAGCAGTTACTCGCGGACACACTCTGGAAACACCATATATTTT,CASSYSRTHSGNTIYF
TRBD1,TRBJ2-7,TRBV5-1,.,TGCGCCAGCAGCGGGACAGGGGGGGGATACGAGCAGTACTTC,CASSGTGGGYEQYF
.,TRBJ1-1,TRBV2,once,TGTGCCAGCAGTGAAGCGATCGTCTGGAGGGTGAACACTGAAGCTTTCTTT,CASSEAIVWRVNTEAFF
TRBD1,TRBJ2-7,TRBV5-4,.,TGTGCCAGCAGCTTGGAGACAGGGGCCTCCTACGAGCAGTACTTC,CASSLETGASYEQYF
TRBD1,TRBJ1-2,TRBV28,.,TGTGCCCTAAGGGGACAGGGGGGCAAGGGAGATGGCTACACCTTC,CALRGQGGKGDGYTF